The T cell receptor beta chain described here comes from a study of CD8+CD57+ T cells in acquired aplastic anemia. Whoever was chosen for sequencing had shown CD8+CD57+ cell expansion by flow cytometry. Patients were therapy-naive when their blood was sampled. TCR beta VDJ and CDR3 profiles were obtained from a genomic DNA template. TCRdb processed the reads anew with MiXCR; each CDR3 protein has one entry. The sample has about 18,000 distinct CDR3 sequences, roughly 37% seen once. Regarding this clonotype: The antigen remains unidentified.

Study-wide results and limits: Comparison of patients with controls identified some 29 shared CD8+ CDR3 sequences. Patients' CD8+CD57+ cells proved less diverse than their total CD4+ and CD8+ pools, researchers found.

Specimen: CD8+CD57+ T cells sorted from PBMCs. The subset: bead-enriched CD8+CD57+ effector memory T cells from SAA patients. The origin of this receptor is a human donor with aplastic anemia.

The CDR3 reads CSARDWGGGSNQPQHF. Here the CDR3 DNA reads TGCAGTGCTAGAGATTGGGGGGGCGGGAGCAATCAGCCCCAGCATTTT. The V call is TRBV20-1, the J call TRBJ1-5; maybe TRBD1 (6 bases). The CDR3 contains 16 residues. V lost 0 bases and J lost 1, with 13 bases in between. Germline CDR1 DFQATT, CDR2 SNEGSKA (reference sequence).